Below, 9 T cell receptor beta chains from the same sample are listed, as sequenced in a study of T-cell memory formation after mild COVID-19. A single record per CDR3 protein comes from TCRdb applying MiXCR to the 5' RACE reads. Among 250,000 to 350,000 distinct CDR3 sequences listed, roughly 21% were seen once. The sequenced sample was PBMCs or a T cell subset sorted from them (not recorded which). The receptor source for this set is a man between 18 and 35 years old who had mild COVID-19 (a few samples of this study predate the infection). Cell type and time point are not known.

The chain joins TRBV4-3 to TRBJ2-2; D possibly corresponds to TRBD2 (6 bases). The germline V gene encodes CDR1 LGHNA and CDR2 YSLEER. V lost 1 base and J 4 bases, leaving 10 bases between the germline ends. The CDR3 runs 15 residues. The CDR3 reads CASSQGRGSTGELFF. The CDR3 DNA reads as TGCGCCAGCAGCCAAGGGCGGGGTAGCACCGGGGAGCTGTTTTTT.

The V call is TRBV7-9, the J call TRBJ1-1; no definite D call. V was clipped by 1 base and J by 3 bases, with 12 bases between them. Germline values: CDR1 SEHNR, CDR2 FQNEAQ (reference sequence). The CDR3 has 15 residues. The CDR3 loop reads CASSLDRFWDTEAFF. The DNA for the CDR3 is TGTGCCAGCAGCTTAGATCGTTTTTGGGACACTGAAGCTTTCTTT.

The J gene is TRBJ1-2, the V gene TRBV7-2; TRBD1 might be the D (5 bases). Between the trimmed V and J ends, which lost 10 bases and 4 bases, there was a span of 19 bases. CDR1 and CDR2 (germline): SGHTA, FQGNSA. This CDR3 region has 14 residues. The chain's CDR3 is CATAKGRVGYGYTF. CDR3 nucleotides: TGTGCCACGGCCAAGGGCAGGGTTGGCTATGGCTACACCTTC.

This clonotype was found once. The genes are TRBV5-1 and TRBJ2-6; D is unclear. The CDR3 is 15 amino acids. CDR1 is SGHRS and CDR2 is YFSETQ in the germline V gene. The V and J ends lost 5 bases and 2 bases respectively, with 11 bases between them. The CDR3 here is CASSLGTPGANVLTF. In nucleotides, the CDR3 is TGCGCCAGCAGTCTGGGTACTCCTGGGGCCAACGTCCTGACTTTC.

This clonotype was counted many times. This CDR3 is CASSLLPVNTEAFF. CDR3 sequence (DNA): TGTGCCAGCAGTCTTCTCCCCGTGAACACTGAAGCTTTCTTT. This chain joins TRBV6-1 and TRBJ1-1; D is undetermined. There are 14 residues in the CDR3. The germline V and J ends were trimmed by 5 bases and 0 bases, with 10 bases remaining between them. The germline gives CDR1 MNHNS, CDR2 SASEGT.

The gene calls are TRBV5-1 and TRBJ2-2; no clear D gene. The V end was cut by 0 bases, the J end by 4 bases, with 13 bases between. The CDR3 contains 16 residues. Germline values: CDR1 SGHRS, CDR2 YFSETQ. The CDR3, as DNA: TGCGCCAGCAGCTTGGAAGGGTTGGCCATCACCGGGGAGCTGTTTTTT. It is translated as CASSLEGLAITGELFF.

This clonotype showed up many times. The V gene is TRBV20-1, the J gene TRBJ2-3, with D hard to call. Trimming left V 5 bases short and J 2 bases short, with 23 bases between. Germline V CDR1 and CDR2: DFQATT, SNEGSKA (reference sequence). This CDR3 has 17 amino acids. CDR3 sequence: CSAPSTSAKGYTDTQYF. The CDR3 DNA is TGCAGTGCTCCCTCCACCAGCGCCAAAGGGTACACAGATACGCAGTATTTT.

This clonotype was picked up a small number of times. The chain joins TRBV4-2 to TRBJ2-3; TRBD1 matches 8 bases. After removal of 3 bases from V and 4 bases from J, the junction contained 9 bases not matched to a gene. Germline V CDR1 and CDR2: LGHNA, YNFKEQ. This CDR3 is 16 amino acids long. CDR3 amino acids: CASSQPGRGRPDTQYF. The CDR3 DNA reads as TGTGCCAGCAGCCAGCCGGGCAGGGGGCGGCCAGATACGCAGTATTTT.

The chain combines TRBV18 with TRBJ2-3; the D gene is possibly TRBD1 (5 bases). This CDR3 has 16 amino acids. From germline, CDR1 is KGHSH and CDR2 LQKENI. With 6 bases removed from V and 5 bases from J, the gap between germline ends came to 21 bases. Here the CDR3 reads CASSQGVSVVVDTQYF. Written as DNA, the CDR3 is TGTGCCAGCTCGCAGGGTGTGTCGGTGGTGGTAGATACGCAGTATTTT. Full variable domain (outside the CDR3, taken from reference TRBV18 and TRBJ2-3): NAGVMQNPRHLVRRRGQEARLRCSPMKGHSHVYWYRQLPEEGLKFMVYLQKENIIDESGMPKERFSAEFPKEGPSILRIQQVVRGDSAAYFCASSQGVSVVVDTQYFGPGTRLTVL.